The clone carrying this T cell receptor (beta chain) showed up just a few times. Its antigen is unknown. This sample was taken from a study of response to subunit inactivated influenza vaccine. Findings and limits, study-wide: A suggestion made by the authors is that each seasonal influenza vaccination recruits few new T cells.

V was clipped by 6 bases and J by 1 base, with 12 bases between them. The V gene's germline CDR1 is DFQATT and CDR2 SNEGSKA (reference sequence). CDR3 length equals 13 residues. TCRdb used MiXCR to reprocess the RT-PCR reads, holding one entry per CDR3 protein. This sample carries 800,000 to 1,000,000 distinct CDR3 sequences, less than 25% of them seen once, and the ten largest clones take 10% to 13%. The chain carries TRBV20-1 and TRBJ2-5; the D gene could be TRBD1 or TRBD2 (6 bases each). The sequencing used PBMCs from blood, collected about 5 days after vaccination. This TCR derives from a man between 45 and 60 years old who received an inactivated influenza vaccine. DNA of the CDR3: TGCAGTGCCAATGGGGGGCTCCAAGAGACCCAGTACTTC. It encodes CSANGGLQETQYF.